This entry lists 4 T cell receptor beta chains sequenced from one sample in a study of CD8 T cells in Susac syndrome. Random hexamers served to reverse transcribe roughly 0.5 to 1 ug RNA. Using its own MiXCR run on the immunoSEQ multiplex PCR reads, TCRdb lists one record per CDR3 protein. The data show around 280,000 distinct CDR3 sequences, roughly 85% seen once. The sequenced sample was CD8+ T cells from PBMCs. These receptors all come from a human donor with multiple sclerosis.

The rearrangement links TRBV9 to TRBJ2-7; D gene uncertain. This CDR3 has 13 residues. Germline CDR1 reads SGDLS; CDR2 reads YYNGEE. V lost 3 bases and J 5 bases, leaving 12 bases between the germline ends. The chain's CDR3 is CASSDGRADEQYF. The DNA of the CDR3 is TGTGCCAGCAGCGACGGACGCGCGGACGAGCAGTACTTC.

The CDR3 coding sequence is TGTGCCAGCAGTTACTCGCCTAGCGGGATTTACGAGCAGTACTTC. Its translation is CASSYSPSGIYEQYF. V and J are TRBV6-2 or TRBV6-3 and TRBJ2-7; 9 positions agree with TRBD2. This CDR3 has 15 amino acids. V was pared by 0 bases and J by 4 bases, with 4 bases of the junction left unmatched. Germline V gene lookup returns CDR1 MNHEY and CDR2 SVGEGT.

J is TRBJ2-3 and V is TRBV9, with a tentative D call TRBD1 (6 bases). The CDR3 extends over 15 amino acids. The ends were cut back, 0 bases at V and 2 bases at J, with 10 bases in the middle. CDR1 is SGDLS, CDR2 YYNGEE, per germline. CDR3 protein: CASSVEGTHTDTQYF. As DNA, the CDR3 is TGTGCCAGCAGCGTAGAGGGGACACACACAGATACGCAGTATTTT.

This clonotype was seen only a few times. This rearrangement joins TRBV9 to TRBJ2-3; 10 bases align to TRBD1. Looked up from germline, CDR1 is SGDLS and CDR2 is YYNGEE. J was trimmed by 4 bases and V by 4 bases; bases with no gene match: 9. This CDR3 has 16 residues. The CDR3 DNA follows: TGTGCCAGCAGCAGCCGGGACAGGGGTGTTTCAGATACGCAGTATTTT. Protein product: CASSSRDRGVSDTQYF.